The present T cell receptor (beta chain) was sequenced within a study of blood T cells in healthy people across ages. A second about 7 to 12 cycle PCR used barcoded and J-beta primers. TCRdb itself ran the 5' RACE reads through MiXCR, one entry per CDR3 protein. The repertoire holds approximately 900,000 distinct CDR3 sequences, with roughly 28% as singletons. This CDR3 region has 14 residues. Germline CDR1 is DFQATT and CDR2 is SNEGSKA (reference sequence). Regarding this clonotype: An end of the junction differs from the germline gene, which may be a read error.

These data also formed part of another study, on T cells of mothers and their children.

The specimen sequenced was blood. This TCR was sampled from a woman in her 40s in good health. V gene TRBV20-1 combines with J gene TRBJ1-4; TRBD1 aligns across 9 bases. CDR3 region: CSASGQGRNEELFF. The DNA of the CDR3 is TGCAGTGCTAGCGGACAGGGGAGAAATGAAGAACTGTTTTTT.